Below, 31 T cell receptor beta chains from the same sample are listed, as sequenced in a study of OX40 agonist ivuxolimab in advanced cancers. Some clones are missing from TCRdb's copy, which holds only in-frame ones; the method was immunoSEQ multiplex PCR. Of roughly 80,000 clones listed, roughly 80% are singletons. Source: CD4+ or CD8+ T cells sorted from blood, taken in a trial of the OX40 agonist ivuxolimab. The origin of the receptors is an adult with an advanced solid tumor such as melanoma, head and neck, liver or kidney cancer.

This chain connects TRBV5-4 to TRBJ2-5; D gene uncertain. This CDR3 contains 14 residues. Trimming shortened V by 0 bases and J by 1 base, and 7 bases separated the two germline ends. Germline V CDR1 and CDR2: SGHNT, YYREEE (reference sequence). This CDR3 is CASSLVSTQETQYF. DNA for the CDR3: TGTGCCAGCAGCTTGGTGTCCACCCAAGAGACCCAGTACTTC.

The chain combines TRBV9 with TRBJ2-7; TRBD1 matches 8 bases. Germline V gene data show CDR1 as SGDLS and CDR2 as YYNGEE. The CDR3 runs to 14 residues. The ends lost 0 bases at V and 5 bases at J; junction bases unmatched: 4. As DNA, the CDR3 is TGTGCCAGCAGCGTAGGTCCAGGGGGCGACGAGCAGTACTTC. Translation: CASSVGPGGDEQYF.

The chain carries TRBV5-6 and TRBJ2-1; unclear D gene. Germline V lookup: CDR1 SGHDT, CDR2 YYEEEE. V was trimmed by 3 bases and J by 14 bases, leaving 21 bases between them. The CDR3 contains 14 residues. CDR3 DNA sequence: TGTGCCAGCAGCTCAAGATATACCCCGGACGTCAAGTTCTTC. Its protein product is CASSSRYTPDVKFF.

The J gene is TRBJ1-4, the V gene TRBV5-1, with D maybe TRBD1 (5 bases). Germline V gene data show CDR1 as SGHRS and CDR2 as YFSETQ. V lost 0 bases, J lost 6 bases, and 12 bases lay in between. The CDR3 totals 15 residues. CDR3 residues: CASSLVPGQDEKLFF. Here the CDR3 DNA reads TGCGCCAGCAGCTTGGTTCCAGGGCAAGATGAAAAACTGTTTTTT.

The chain has TRBV5-1 and TRBJ2-3, with 8 bases lining up with TRBD2. V gave up 5 bases and J gave up 5 bases; unmatched junction bases: 16. CDR1 SGHRS and CDR2 YFSETQ come from the germline V gene. The CDR3 is 17 residues long. The CDR3, as DNA: TGCGCCAGCAGTTCGGCGCTAGCGGGCGGTGGTGTAGATACGCAGTATTTT. Translated, it gives CASSSALAGGGVDTQYF.

This chain links TRBV5-6 with TRBJ2-2; TRBD1 matches at 11 bases. CDR3 size: 15 residues. Germline V CDR1 and CDR2: SGHDT, YYEEEE. V shed 4 bases, J shed 7 bases, and the junction held 6 bases outside the gene matches. CDR3 in amino acids: CASSPGQGANGELFF. CDR3 nucleotides: TGTGCCAGCAGCCCTGGACAGGGGGCGAACGGGGAGCTGTTTTTT.

The chain couples TRBV2 to TRBJ1-6, with a possible D match to TRBD1 (5 bases). The CDR3 length is 14 residues. The germline V gene has CDR1 SNHLY and CDR2 FYNNEI. V was trimmed by 6 bases and J by 7 bases, leaving 13 bases between them. CDR3 in DNA: TGTGCCAGCAGGAGGGACCTATGGAATTCACCCCTCCACTTT. This translates into CASRRDLWNSPLHF.

V and J are TRBV4-1 and TRBJ2-3; TRBD2 matches 9 bases. Trimming took 1 base from V and 0 from J; bases not matched to a gene: 8. This CDR3 region has 18 residues. The germline CDR1 and CDR2 sequences are MGHRA and YSYEKL. CDR3 sequence reads: CASSQVGGRAMSTDTQYF. The DNA of the CDR3 is TGCGCCAGCAGCCAAGTAGGCGGGAGGGCCATGAGCACAGATACGCAGTATTTT.

The chain links TRBV6-1 to TRBJ2-3; TRBD1 matches 7 bases. The length of the CDR3 is 13 residues. J gave up 8 bases and V 2 bases, and 4 bases lay outside the gene matches. CDR1 is MNHNS, CDR2 SASEGT, per germline. This chain's CDR3 is CASSESPGGTQYF. CDR3 nucleotide sequence: TGTGCCAGCAGTGAATCCCCAGGGGGTACGCAGTATTTT.

This rearrangement joins TRBV2 to TRBJ2-7; D remains unclear. The germline V and J ends were trimmed by 2 bases and 2 bases, with 19 bases remaining between them. Germline assignment: CDR1 SNHLY and CDR2 FYNNEI. The CDR3 extends over 17 amino acids. This CDR3 is CASSERALAKGTYEQYF. DNA of the CDR3: TGTGCCAGCAGTGAAAGGGCACTGGCAAAAGGGACCTACGAGCAGTACTTC.

This sequence joins TRBV5-5 and TRBJ1-4, with TRBD1 matching 7 bases. Unmatched junction bases numbered 11, after V lost 4 bases and J lost 8 bases. Per the germline V gene, CDR1 is SGHKS and CDR2 is YYEKEE (reference sequence). This CDR3 is 15 amino acids long. CDR3 in DNA: TGTGCCAGCAGCATGGTGGGACAGTCGGACGAAAAACTGTTTTTT. This gives the protein CASSMVGQSDEKLFF.

J is TRBJ1-5 and V is TRBV5-6; no clear D. Germline V gene lookup returns CDR1 SGHDT and CDR2 YYEEEE. The CDR3 is made up of 13 amino acids. Trimming left V 2 bases short and J 4 bases short, with 7 bases between. CDR3 nucleotide sequence: TGTGCCAGCAGCTTCTCGCGGAATCAGCCCCAGCATTTT. Translation: CASSFSRNQPQHF.

The gene calls are TRBV7-2 and TRBJ2-7, with 11 bases lining up with TRBD2. J lost 3 bases, V lost 3 bases, and 7 bases had no gene match. CDR1 and CDR2 (germline): SGHTA, FQGNSA. This CDR3 region has 16 residues. The CDR3, as DNA: TGTGCCAGCAGCTTTACTAGCGGGGGTTCTGTCTACGAGCAGTACTTC. Encoded protein: CASSFTSGGSVYEQYF. Combining the CDR3 with reference TRBV7-2 and TRBJ2-7 gives the whole variable domain GAGVSQSPSNKVTEKGKDVELRCDPISGHTALYWYRQSLGQGLEFLIYFQGNSAPDKSGLPSDRFSAERTGGSVSTLTIQRTQQEDSAVYLCASSFTSGGSVYEQYFGPGTRLTVT.

The chain joins TRBV18 to TRBJ2-3; TRBD2 aligns across 7 bases. In germline, CDR1 is KGHSH, CDR2 LQKENI. The V and J ends lost 6 bases and 5 bases, in that order; junction bases with no gene match: 5. The CDR3 has 13 residues. This CDR3 reads CASSSGARDTQYF. CDR3 coding DNA: TGTGCCAGCTCCAGCGGGGCTAGAGATACGCAGTATTTT.

Written as DNA, the CDR3 is TGCGCCAGCAGCCCTGGACAGGGGGCTGTTGGGGAGACCCAGTACTTC. Its translation is CASSPGQGAVGETQYF. The chain couples TRBV5-1 to TRBJ2-5, with 11 bases identical to TRBD1. Trimming cost V 4 bases and J 5 bases; bases outside gene matches: 10. Looked up from germline, CDR1 is SGHRS and CDR2 is YFSETQ. This CDR3 contains 16 residues.

This sequence joins TRBV5-1 and TRBJ2-3; 8 bases are a match to TRBD2. Germline-derived CDR1 and CDR2 are SGHRS and YFSETQ. The length of the CDR3 is 17 residues. The junction had 12 bases not matched to a gene; V was cut back by 0 bases and J by 6 bases. CDR3 amino acids: CASSLVRSGLVADTQYF. DNA for the CDR3: TGCGCCAGCAGCTTGGTAAGATCGGGACTAGTCGCGGATACGCAGTATTTT.

This chain links TRBV14 with TRBJ2-3; D uncertain. Per the germline V gene, CDR1 is SGHDN and CDR2 is FVKESK. The CDR3 runs 13 residues. Trimming removed 3 bases at V and 3 bases at J, with 7 bases between. CDR3 DNA sequence: TGTGCCAGCAGCCAGCGGAATACAGATACGCAGTATTTT. Its protein product is CASSQRNTDTQYF. The complete variable domain, with remaining parts taken from reference TRBV14 and TRBJ2-3, reads EAGVTQFPSHSVIEKGQTVTLRCDPISGHDNLYWYRRVMGKEIKFLLHFVKESKQDESGMPNNRFLAERTGGTYSTLKVQPAELEDSGVYFCASSQRNTDTQYFGPGTRLTVL.

The chain uses TRBV7-9 and TRBJ1-4, with D perhaps matching TRBD1 (5 bases). Germline V CDR1 and CDR2: SEHNR, FQNEAQ (reference sequence). This CDR3 contains 15 residues. The V end lost 5 bases, the J end lost 7 bases, and 17 bases lay between the germline ends. The DNA for the CDR3 is TGTGCCAGCAGCCCAAGACCGAGGGGTCCTGAAAAACTGTTTTTT. This gives the protein CASSPRPRGPEKLFF.

This chain uses TRBV10-3 with TRBJ2-7; 8 bases match TRBD1. Germline V gene lookup returns CDR1 ENHRY and CDR2 SYGVKD. This CDR3 contains 15 residues. J lost 3 bases, V lost 6 bases, and 10 bases had no gene match. The chain's CDR3 is CAISEQGGVGYEQYF. The CDR3 coding sequence is TGTGCCATCAGCGAACAGGGGGGTGTGGGCTACGAGCAGTACTTC.

V is TRBV5-5 and J is TRBJ1-2; 9 bases line up with TRBD1. CDR3 length equals 14 residues. V shed 4 bases, J shed 6 bases, and the junction held 7 bases outside the gene matches. Germline CDR1 is SGHKS and CDR2 is YYEKEE (reference sequence). CDR3 in amino acids: CASSRTGAGDGYTF. The CDR3 coding sequence is TGTGCCAGCAGCCGGACAGGGGCAGGAGATGGCTACACCTTC.

J is TRBJ2-1 and V is TRBV9, with unresolved D. This CDR3 has 14 amino acids. V was clipped by 6 bases and J by 7 bases, with 17 bases between them. Germline lookup yields CDR1 SGDLS and CDR2 YYNGEE. DNA of the CDR3: TGTGCCAGCACCAGAACACTAACCGGAAATGAGCAGTTCTTC. Residues: CASTRTLTGNEQFF.

The V call is TRBV7-7, the J call TRBJ2-5; D remains ambiguous. The germline V gene has CDR1 SSHAT and CDR2 FNYEAQ (reference sequence). Trimming cost V 2 bases and J 3 bases, with 7 bases left between them. The CDR3 runs 13 residues. CDR3 bases: TGTGCCAGCAGCTTACTGGCAGAAGAGACCCAGTACTTC. It encodes CASSLLAEETQYF. Full variable domain (missing parts from reference TRBV7-7 and TRBJ2-5): GAGVSQSPRYKVTKRGQDVTLRCDPISSHATLYWYQQALGQGPEFLTYFNYEAQPDKSGLPSDRFSAERPEGSISTLTIQRTEQRDSAMYRCASSLLAEETQYFGPGTRLLVL.

The genes are TRBV7-3 and TRBJ2-7; no reliable D call. The CDR3 runs 13 residues. Germline V gene data show CDR1 as SGHTA and CDR2 as FQGTGA. The V end was cut by 3 bases, the J end by 6 bases, with 12 bases between. CDR3 protein: CASSFTPLSEQYF. CDR3 bases: TGTGCCAGCAGCTTTACTCCCCTTAGCGAGCAGTACTTC.

This sequence joins TRBV18 and TRBJ1-5; 8 nucleotides agree with TRBD1. Looked up from germline, CDR1 is KGHSH and CDR2 is LQKENI. Trimming cost V 3 bases and J 4 bases; bases outside gene matches: 8. The length of the CDR3 is 16 residues. The CDR3 is CASSPQGARENQPQHF. The CDR3 DNA reads TGTGCCAGCTCACCTCAGGGGGCGCGCGAGAATCAGCCCCAGCATTTT.

This chain uses TRBV5-1 with TRBJ2-2; 8 positions agree with TRBD1. CDR1 and CDR2 from the germline V gene are SGHRS and YFSETQ. V shed 2 bases and J 6 bases; nucleotides not matched to a gene: 6. This CDR3 has 15 amino acids. CDR3 protein: CASSLETGVAGELFF. Here the CDR3 DNA reads TGCGCCAGCAGCTTAGAGACAGGGGTGGCCGGGGAGCTGTTTTTT.

The V gene is TRBV5-6, the J gene TRBJ1-5, with D maybe TRBD1 (5 bases). CDR3 length: 14 amino acids. Germline V gene data show CDR1 as SGHDT and CDR2 as YYEEEE. V lost 2 bases, J lost 3 bases, and 9 bases lay in between. The DNA of the CDR3 is TGTGCCAGCAGCTTCGGCAGGGACAATCAGCCCCAGCATTTT. It yields the protein CASSFGRDNQPQHF.

This clone was detected once. V usage is TRBV6-5 and J usage is TRBJ2-3; 13 bases align to TRBD2. CDR3 length equals 16 residues. V was clipped by 4 bases and J by 4 bases; unmatched bases: 5. From germline, CDR1 is MNHEY and CDR2 SVGAGI. Written as DNA, the CDR3 is TGTGCCAGCAGTTCAACTAGCGGGGGGGGCGCAGATACGCAGTATTTT. Its protein product is CASSSTSGGGADTQYF.

This clone showed up just a few times. The J gene is TRBJ1-2, the V gene TRBV5-1, with 7 bases identical to TRBD1. Germline trimming cut 4 bases from V and 4 bases from J; bases unmatched to any gene: 10. Germline CDR1 reads SGHRS; CDR2 reads YFSETQ. The CDR3 sequence is 15 residues long. The CDR3 loop reads CASSPRDSRGYGYTF. The CDR3 DNA reads as TGCGCCAGCAGCCCAAGGGACAGTAGAGGCTATGGCTACACCTTC.

The chain is built from TRBV5-5 and TRBJ2-2; D not certain. Germline CDR1 and CDR2: SGHKS and YYEKEE (reference sequence). The V and J ends lost 3 bases and 4 bases respectively, with 10 bases between them. CDR3 length: 14 residues. CDR3 nucleotide sequence: TGTGCCAGCAGCTCTGATCCAGTCACCGGGGAGCTGTTTTTT. This codes for CASSSDPVTGELFF. The full variable domain, in which reference TRBV5-5 and TRBJ2-2 provide the parts outside the CDR3, is DAGVTQSPTHLIKTRGQQVTLRCSPISGHKSVSWYQQVLGQGPQFIFQYYEKEERGRGNFPDRFSARQFPNYSSELNVNALLLGDSALYLCASSSDPVTGELFFGEGSRLTVL.

This clone was seen just once. The chain couples TRBV2 to TRBJ2-7; no clear D. In germline, CDR1 is SNHLY, CDR2 FYNNEI. This CDR3 spans 13 amino acids. V lost 4 bases to trimming and J lost 2 bases, with 9 bases between them. The CDR3 sequence is CASSGRSPYEQYF. CDR3 nucleotide sequence: TGTGCCAGCAGTGGTCGTTCCCCCTACGAGCAGTACTTC.

As concerns this clone: Additional DNA sequences in this sample encode the identical CDR3. V usage is TRBV18 and J usage is TRBJ2-3, with TRBD1 matching 8 bases. The junction had 3 bases not matched to a gene; V was cut back by 3 bases and J by 4 bases. Looked up from germline, CDR1 is KGHSH and CDR2 is LQKENI. The CDR3 consists of 14 residues. Written as DNA, the CDR3 is TGTGCCAGCTCACCGGGACAGGCATCAGATACGCAGTATTTT. Translated: CASSPGQASDTQYF.